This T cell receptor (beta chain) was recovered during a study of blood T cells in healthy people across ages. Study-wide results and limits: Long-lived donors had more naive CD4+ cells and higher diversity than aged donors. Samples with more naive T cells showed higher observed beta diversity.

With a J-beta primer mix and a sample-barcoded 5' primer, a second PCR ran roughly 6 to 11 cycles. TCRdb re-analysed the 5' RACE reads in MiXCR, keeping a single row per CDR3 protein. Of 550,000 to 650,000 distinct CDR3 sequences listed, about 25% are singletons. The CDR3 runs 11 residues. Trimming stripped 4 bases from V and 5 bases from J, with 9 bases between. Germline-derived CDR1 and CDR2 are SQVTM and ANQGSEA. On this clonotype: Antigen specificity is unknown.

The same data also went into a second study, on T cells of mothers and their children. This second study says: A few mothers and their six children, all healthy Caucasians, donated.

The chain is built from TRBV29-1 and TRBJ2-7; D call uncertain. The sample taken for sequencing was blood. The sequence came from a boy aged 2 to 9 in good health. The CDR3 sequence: CSVARHNEQYF. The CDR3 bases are TGCAGCGTTGCCCGTCATAACGAGCAGTACTTC.